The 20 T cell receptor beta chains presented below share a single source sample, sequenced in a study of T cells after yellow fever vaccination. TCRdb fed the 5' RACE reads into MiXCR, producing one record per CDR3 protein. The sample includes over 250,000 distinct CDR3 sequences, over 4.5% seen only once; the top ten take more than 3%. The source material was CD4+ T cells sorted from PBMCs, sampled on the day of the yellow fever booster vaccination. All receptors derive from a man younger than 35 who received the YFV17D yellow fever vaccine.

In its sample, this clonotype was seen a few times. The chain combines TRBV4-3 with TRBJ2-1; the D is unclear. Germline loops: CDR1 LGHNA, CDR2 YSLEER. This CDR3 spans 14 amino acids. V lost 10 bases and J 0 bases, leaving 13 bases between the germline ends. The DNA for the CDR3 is TGCGCCACCTCGCCAGAGATCTCCTACAATGAGCAGTTCTTC. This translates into CATSPEISYNEQFF.

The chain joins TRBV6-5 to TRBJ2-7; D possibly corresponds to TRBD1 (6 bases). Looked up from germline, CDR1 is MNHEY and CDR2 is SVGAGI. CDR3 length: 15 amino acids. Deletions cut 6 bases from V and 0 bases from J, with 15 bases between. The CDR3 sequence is CASRWRTASSYEQYF. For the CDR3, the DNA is TGTGCCAGCAGATGGCGGACAGCAAGCTCCTACGAGCAGTACTTC.

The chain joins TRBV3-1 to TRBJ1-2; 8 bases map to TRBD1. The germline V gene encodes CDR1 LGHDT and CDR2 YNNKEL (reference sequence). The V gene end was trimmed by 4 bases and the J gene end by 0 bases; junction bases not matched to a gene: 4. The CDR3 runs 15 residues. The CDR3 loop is CASSLSTGANYGYTF. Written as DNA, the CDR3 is TGTGCCAGCAGCCTTTCGACAGGGGCTAACTATGGCTACACCTTC.

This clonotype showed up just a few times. CDR3 sequence (DNA): TGTGCCAGCAGTTACCGTTCGGGGGGCTACAATGAGCAGTTCTTC. Residues: CASSYRSGGYNEQFF. The chain carries TRBV6-5 and TRBJ2-1, with TRBD2 matching over 7 bases. V shed 2 bases and J 3 bases; nucleotides not matched to a gene: 4. Germline CDR1 and CDR2: MNHEY and SVGAGI. This CDR3 has 15 residues.

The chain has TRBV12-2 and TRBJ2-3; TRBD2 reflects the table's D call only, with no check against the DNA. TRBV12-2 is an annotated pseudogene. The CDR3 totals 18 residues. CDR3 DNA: TGTGCAAGTCGACCCCTTCCCCTAGCGGGGGGCCTCACAGATACGCAGTATTTT. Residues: CASRPLPLAGGLTDTQYF.

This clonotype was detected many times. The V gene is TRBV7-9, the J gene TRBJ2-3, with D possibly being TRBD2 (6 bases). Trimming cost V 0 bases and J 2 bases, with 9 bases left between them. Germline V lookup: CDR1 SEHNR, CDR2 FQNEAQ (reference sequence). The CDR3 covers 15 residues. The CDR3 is CASSLAGGYTDTQYF. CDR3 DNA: TGTGCCAGCAGCTTAGCGGGGGGTTACACAGATACGCAGTATTTT. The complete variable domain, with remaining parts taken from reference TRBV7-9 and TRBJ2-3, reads DTGVSQNPRHKITKRGQNVTFRCDPISEHNRLYWYRQTLGQGPEFLTYFQNEAQLEKSRLLSDRFSAERPKGSFSTLEIQRTEQGDSAMYLCASSLAGGYTDTQYFGPGTRLTVL.

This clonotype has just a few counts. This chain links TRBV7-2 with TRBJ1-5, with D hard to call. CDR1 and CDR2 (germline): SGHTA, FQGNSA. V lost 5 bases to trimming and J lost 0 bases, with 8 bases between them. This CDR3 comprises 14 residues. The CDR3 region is CASSPDHSNQPQHF. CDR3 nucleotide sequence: TGTGCCAGCAGCCCTGACCATAGCAATCAGCCCCAGCATTTT.

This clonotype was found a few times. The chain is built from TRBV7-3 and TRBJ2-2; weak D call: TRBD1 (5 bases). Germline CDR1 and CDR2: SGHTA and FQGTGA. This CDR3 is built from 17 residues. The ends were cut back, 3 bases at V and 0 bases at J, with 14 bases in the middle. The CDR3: CASSFPFGATNTGELFF. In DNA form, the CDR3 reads TGTGCCAGCAGCTTTCCTTTTGGGGCGACGAACACCGGGGAGCTGTTTTTT.

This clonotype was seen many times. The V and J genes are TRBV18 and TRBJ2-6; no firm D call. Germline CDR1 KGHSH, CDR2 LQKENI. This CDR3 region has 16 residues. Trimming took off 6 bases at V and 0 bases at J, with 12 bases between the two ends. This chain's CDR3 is CASSEALSSGANVLTF. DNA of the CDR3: TGTGCCAGCTCCGAAGCGTTAAGCTCTGGGGCCAACGTCCTGACTTTC. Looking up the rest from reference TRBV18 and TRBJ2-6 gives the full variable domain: NAGVMQNPRHLVRRRGQEARLRCSPMKGHSHVYWYRQLPEEGLKFMVYLQKENIIDESGMPKERFSAEFPKEGPSILRIQQVVRGDSAAYFCASSEALSSGANVLTFGAGSRLTVL.

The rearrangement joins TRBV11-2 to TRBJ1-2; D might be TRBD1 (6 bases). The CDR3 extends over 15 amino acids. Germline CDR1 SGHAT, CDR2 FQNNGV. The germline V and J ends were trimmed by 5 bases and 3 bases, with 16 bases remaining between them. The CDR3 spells CASSLVGRGDYGYTF. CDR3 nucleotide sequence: TGTGCCAGCAGCCTAGTCGGCAGGGGCGACTATGGCTACACCTTC. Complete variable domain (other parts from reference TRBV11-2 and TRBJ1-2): EAGVAQSPRYKIIEKRQSVAFWCNPISGHATLYWYQQILGQGPKLLIQFQNNGVVDDSQLPKDRFSAERLKGVDSTLKIQPAKLEDSAVYLCASSLVGRGDYGYTFGSGTRLTVV.

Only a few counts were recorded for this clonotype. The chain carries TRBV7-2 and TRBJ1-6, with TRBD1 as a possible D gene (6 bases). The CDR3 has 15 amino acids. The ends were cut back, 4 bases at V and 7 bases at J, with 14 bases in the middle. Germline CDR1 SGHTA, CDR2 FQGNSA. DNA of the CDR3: TGTGCCAGCAGCTACCGACAGGTGATCAATTCACCCCTCCACTTT. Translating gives CASSYRQVINSPLHF.

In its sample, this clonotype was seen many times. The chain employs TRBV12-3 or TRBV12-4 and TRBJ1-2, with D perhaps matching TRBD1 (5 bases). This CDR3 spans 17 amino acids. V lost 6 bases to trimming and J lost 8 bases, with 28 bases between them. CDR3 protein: CASSSPPGTVNLGGYTF. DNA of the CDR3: TGTGCCAGCAGCTCCCCGCCCGGGACGGTGAATCTTGGGGGCTACACCTTC.

Here the CDR3 DNA reads TGTGCCAGCAGCCGATCCCAAGGGGCTGGTTCACCCCTCCACTTT. Translated: CASSRSQGAGSPLHF. The chain has TRBV7-6 and TRBJ1-6; D perhaps matches TRBD1 (5 bases). Germline lookup yields CDR1 SGHVS and CDR2 FNYEAQ. The V end was cut by 5 bases, the J end by 9 bases, with 17 bases between. This CDR3 region has 15 residues.

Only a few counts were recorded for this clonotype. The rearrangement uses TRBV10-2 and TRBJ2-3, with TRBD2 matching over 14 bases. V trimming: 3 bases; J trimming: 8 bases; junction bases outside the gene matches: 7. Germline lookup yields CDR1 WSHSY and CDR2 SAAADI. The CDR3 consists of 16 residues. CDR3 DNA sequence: TGCGCCAGCAGTGATCTTGGACTAGCGGGGGGAGGTACGCAGTATTTT. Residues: CASSDLGLAGGGTQYF.

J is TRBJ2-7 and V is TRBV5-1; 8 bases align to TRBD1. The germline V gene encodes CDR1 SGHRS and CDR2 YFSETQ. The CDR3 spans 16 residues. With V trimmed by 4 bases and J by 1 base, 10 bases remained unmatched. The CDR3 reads CASSLGGTGTSYEQYF. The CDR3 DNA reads TGCGCCAGCAGCCTAGGGGGGACAGGAACGTCCTACGAGCAGTACTTC.

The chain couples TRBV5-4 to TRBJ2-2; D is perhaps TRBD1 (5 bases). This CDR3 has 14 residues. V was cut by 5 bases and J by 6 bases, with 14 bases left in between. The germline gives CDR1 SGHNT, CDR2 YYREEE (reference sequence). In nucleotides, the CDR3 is TGTGCCAGCAGACCCCAGGGTCACGCCGGGGAGCTGTTTTTT. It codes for CASRPQGHAGELFF.

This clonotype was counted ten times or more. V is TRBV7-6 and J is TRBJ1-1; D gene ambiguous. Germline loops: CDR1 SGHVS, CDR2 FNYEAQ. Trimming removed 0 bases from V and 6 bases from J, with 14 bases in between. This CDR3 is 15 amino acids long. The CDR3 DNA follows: TGTGCCAGCAGCTTAGCTCCCCAAGTCATCTCTGAAGCTTTCTTT. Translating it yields CASSLAPQVISEAFF.

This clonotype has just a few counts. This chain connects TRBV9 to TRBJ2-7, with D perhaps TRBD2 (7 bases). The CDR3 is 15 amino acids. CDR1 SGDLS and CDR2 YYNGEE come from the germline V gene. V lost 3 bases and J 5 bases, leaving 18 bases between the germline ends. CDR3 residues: CASSAHGGAGNEQYF. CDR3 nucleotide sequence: TGTGCCAGCAGCGCCCATGGGGGGGCAGGTAACGAGCAGTACTTC. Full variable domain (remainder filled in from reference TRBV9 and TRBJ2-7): DSGVTQTPKHLITATGQRVTLRCSPRSGDLSVYWYQQSLDQGLQFLIQYYNGEERAKGNILERFSAQQFPDLHSELNLSSLELGDSALYFCASSAHGGAGNEQYFGPGTRLTVT.

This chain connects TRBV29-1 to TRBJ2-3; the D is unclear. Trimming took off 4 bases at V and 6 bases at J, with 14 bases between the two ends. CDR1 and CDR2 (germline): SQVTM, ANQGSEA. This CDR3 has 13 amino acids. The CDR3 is CSVVSASLDTQYF. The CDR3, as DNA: TGCAGCGTTGTTTCTGCCTCCTTGGATACGCAGTATTTT.

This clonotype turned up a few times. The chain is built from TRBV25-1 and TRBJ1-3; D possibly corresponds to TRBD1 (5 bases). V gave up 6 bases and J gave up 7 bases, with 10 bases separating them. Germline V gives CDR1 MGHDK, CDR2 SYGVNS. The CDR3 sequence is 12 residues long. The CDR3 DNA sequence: TGTGCCAGCAGCATGACAGCTAACACCATATATTTT. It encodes CASSMTANTIYF.